The 21 T cell receptor beta chains presented below share a single source sample, sequenced in a study of CD8 T cells in ankylosing spondylitis. These receptors have no identified antigens. Study conclusions and caveats: What seemed typical of ankylosing spondylitis blood was a TCR beta motif built from about 8 highly homologous variants.

TCRdb re-called the 5' RACE reads through MiXCR, storing one row per CDR3 protein. The repertoire includes approximately 500,000 distinct CDR3 sequences, about 13% of them detected once, and over 6.5% sits in the top ten. The sequencing sample was made of blood, either unsorted or a sorted T cell fraction (not recorded which). The source of these receptors is a male donor with ankylosing spondylitis.

This clonotype appeared many times. J is TRBJ2-7 and V is TRBV12-3 or TRBV12-4; 9 bases fit TRBD1. The CDR3 consists of 14 residues. Unmatched junction bases numbered 6, after V lost 6 bases and J lost 3 bases. CDR3 protein: CASSLMTGGYEQYF. For the CDR3, the DNA is TGTGCCAGCAGCCTGATGACAGGGGGCTACGAGCAGTACTTC.

This clonotype was detected a few times. The rearrangement uses TRBV10-2 and TRBJ2-2, with 15 bases aligning to TRBD2. Germline V gives CDR1 WSHSY, CDR2 SAAADI. Losses at the gene ends were 6 bases for V and 9 bases for J; bases not matched to a gene: 11. CDR3 length: 17 residues. Written as DNA, the CDR3 is TGCGCCAGCAGCAGCCATCCGGGACTAGCGGGAGGCAGGGAGCTGTTTTTT. The encoded protein is CASSSHPGLAGGRELFF.

This clonotype was seen repeatedly, ten times or more. Here the CDR3 reads CSARPRTSGRIDTQYF. CDR3 DNA: TGCAGTGCTAGACCCAGGACTAGCGGGAGAATAGATACGCAGTATTTT. This sequence joins TRBV20-1 and TRBJ2-3, with TRBD2 matching over 13 bases. Germline CDR1 DFQATT, CDR2 SNEGSKA (reference sequence). CDR3 length: 16 residues. Trimming at V came to 2 bases and at J to 5 bases, leaving 7 bases not matched to a gene.

The rearrangement links TRBV29-1 to TRBJ2-5; a weak D match, TRBD1 (7 bases). The CDR3 covers 13 residues. V lost 6 bases to trimming and J lost 4 bases, with 15 bases between them. Germline CDR1 and CDR2: SQVTM and ANQGSEA. CDR3 amino acids: CSVGGQYVETQYF. CDR3 sequence (DNA): TGCAGCGTGGGGGGACAGTACGTAGAGACCCAGTACTTC.

The genes are TRBV7-2 and TRBJ2-5; D may be TRBD2 (7 bases). The CDR3 runs to 15 residues. Germline V CDR1 and CDR2: SGHTA, FQGNSA. The V gene lost 3 bases and the J gene lost 4 bases, with 15 bases spanning the gap. DNA of the CDR3: TGTGCCAGCAGCTTGCCTAGCGGAGGGGGAGAGACCCAGTACTTC. Translation: CASSLPSGGGETQYF. The full variable domain, rest sourced from reference TRBV7-2 and TRBJ2-5, is GAGVSQSPSNKVTEKGKDVELRCDPISGHTALYWYRQSLGQGLEFLIYFQGNSAPDKSGLPSDRFSAERTGGSVSTLTIQRTQQEDSAVYLCASSLPSGGGETQYFGPGTRLLVL.

The chain employs TRBV7-6 and TRBJ2-2; TRBD1 aligns across 12 bases. V was clipped by 5 bases and J by 4 bases; unmatched bases: 8. The CDR3 is made up of 17 amino acids. CDR1 SGHVS and CDR2 FNYEAQ come from the germline V gene. The CDR3 here is CASSPVRDRGPTGELFF. The CDR3 coding sequence is TGTGCCAGCAGCCCGGTGAGGGACAGGGGGCCCACCGGGGAGCTGTTTTTT.

This clonotype was found a few times. The rearrangement joins TRBV3-1 to TRBJ1-6; D call uncertain. V was cut by 3 bases and J by 9 bases, with 9 bases left in between. This CDR3 contains 13 residues. CDR1 and CDR2 from the germline V gene are LGHDT and YNNKEL (reference sequence). The CDR3: CASSQAGSSPLHF. In nucleotides, the CDR3 is TGTGCCAGCAGCCAGGCAGGATCTTCACCCCTCCACTTT.

This clonotype was seen more than once but under ten times. This chain links TRBV20-1 with TRBJ2-5, with 8 nucleotides matching TRBD2. CDR1 is DFQATT and CDR2 is SNEGSKA in the germline V gene (reference sequence). The CDR3 consists of 16 residues. V was pared by 3 bases and J by 2 bases, with 11 bases of the junction left unmatched. The CDR3 protein is CSASFAGGEKQETQYF. In DNA, the CDR3 is TGCAGTGCTAGTTTTGCGGGAGGAGAGAAACAAGAGACCCAGTACTTC.

This clonotype was counted ten times or more. V is TRBV5-1 and J is TRBJ2-3, with 9 bases aligning to TRBD2. Per germline, CDR1 SGHRS and CDR2 YFSETQ. This CDR3 is 16 amino acids long. V shed 2 bases, J shed 1 base, and the junction held 5 bases outside the gene matches. The CDR3 nucleotides read TGCGCCAGCAGCTTACCGACTAGCGGACGCACAGATACGCAGTATTTT. Residues: CASSLPTSGRTDTQYF.

This clonotype was counted only a few times. The V and J genes are TRBV5-1 and TRBJ2-7; D gene ambiguous. This CDR3 spans 15 amino acids. The V gene's germline CDR1 is SGHRS and CDR2 YFSETQ. V shed 0 bases and J shed 4 bases, with 14 bases lying between them. DNA of the CDR3: TGCGCCAGCAGCTTGGCAGGAGCAGATATATACGAGCAGTACTTC. Protein sequence: CASSLAGADIYEQYF. Complete variable domain (other parts from reference TRBV5-1 and TRBJ2-7): KAGVTQTPRYLIKTRGQQVTLSCSPISGHRSVSWYQQTPGQGLQFLFEYFSETQRNKGNFPGRFSGRQFSNSRSEMNVSTLELGDSALYLCASSLAGADIYEQYFGPGTRLTVT.

This rearrangement joins TRBV7-9 to TRBJ2-3; no clear D gene. V was pared by 2 bases and J by 0 bases, with 9 bases between. Looked up from germline, CDR1 is SEHNR and CDR2 is FQNEAQ (reference sequence). This CDR3 region has 15 residues. The CDR3 DNA reads TGTGCCAGCAGCTTAAGTTACAGAAGCACAGATACGCAGTATTTT. Residues: CASSLSYRSTDTQYF. Full variable domain (rest looked up from reference TRBV7-9 and TRBJ2-3): DTGVSQNPRHKITKRGQNVTFRCDPISEHNRLYWYRQTLGQGPEFLTYFQNEAQLEKSRLLSDRFSAERPKGSFSTLEIQRTEQGDSAMYLCASSLSYRSTDTQYFGPGTRLTVL.

This clonotype was counted ten times or more. The chain joins TRBV20-1 to TRBJ1-1, with a possible D match to TRBD1 (5 bases). CDR1 and CDR2 from the germline V gene are DFQATT and SNEGSKA (reference sequence). Trimming shortened V by 1 base and J by 1 base, and 13 bases separated the two germline ends. The CDR3 runs to 15 residues. CDR3 nucleotide sequence: TGCAGTGCTAGAGGTCCGGGACCAACGAACACTGAAGCTTTCTTT. This encodes CSARGPGPTNTEAFF.

This clonotype has a count of ten or more. The chain has TRBV4-2 and TRBJ2-5; perhaps TRBD1 as D (6 bases). The V end was cut by 0 bases, the J end by 5 bases, with 13 bases between. Germline CDR1 LGHNA, CDR2 YNFKEQ. CDR3 length: 15 residues. The CDR3 DNA sequence: TGTGCCAGCAGCCAAGATAAAATGAGGGGGGAGACCCAGTACTTC. Amino acid sequence: CASSQDKMRGETQYF.

This clonotype has only a few counts. The V gene is TRBV18, the J gene TRBJ2-7, with 7 bases aligning to TRBD1. Germline V gives CDR1 KGHSH, CDR2 LQKENI. Trimming cost V 10 bases and J 4 bases; bases outside gene matches: 4. The CDR3 is 11 residues long. CDR3 coding DNA: TGTGCCACCGGGACAGAGTACGAGCAGTACGTC. This encodes CATGTEYEQYV.

CDR3 sequence reads: CASSYSRGNYGYTF. The CDR3 nucleotides are TGCGCCAGCAGCTACTCAAGGGGAAACTATGGCTACACCTTC. The rearrangement links TRBV5-1 to TRBJ1-2, with TRBD1 as a possible D gene (5 bases). Trimming left V 3 bases short and J 2 bases short, with 11 bases between. The CDR3 loop spans 14 amino acids. CDR1 is SGHRS, CDR2 YFSETQ, per germline. The full variable domain, completed using reference TRBV5-1 and TRBJ1-2, is KAGVTQTPRYLIKTRGQQVTLSCSPISGHRSVSWYQQTPGQGLQFLFEYFSETQRNKGNFPGRFSGRQFSNSRSEMNVSTLELGDSALYLCASSYSRGNYGYTFGSGTRLTVV.

The table lists this clonotype with a few counts. V usage is TRBV6-6 and J usage is TRBJ1-2; 9 bases agree with TRBD1. J lost 6 bases, V lost 6 bases, and 5 bases had no gene match. In germline, CDR1 is MNHNY, CDR2 SVGAGI (reference sequence). This CDR3 region has 13 residues. The CDR3 spells CASRPRQGDGYTF. The CDR3 DNA sequence: TGTGCCAGCAGACCCCGACAGGGGGATGGCTACACCTTC.

The sample holds a few counts of this clonotype. The chain links TRBV5-1 to TRBJ2-5; 11 nucleotides match TRBD2. The CDR3 extends over 16 amino acids. Germline V CDR1 and CDR2: SGHRS, YFSETQ. Trimming took 4 bases from V and 5 from J; bases not matched to a gene: 10. Here the CDR3 reads CASSPRTSGLVETQYF. The CDR3 DNA reads TGCGCCAGCAGCCCCCGGACTAGCGGGTTGGTGGAGACCCAGTACTTC.

This rearrangement joins TRBV5-1 to TRBJ2-3; 8 positions match TRBD2. This CDR3 spans 16 amino acids. The ends lost 1 base at V and 3 bases at J; junction bases unmatched: 7. Germline V gene data show CDR1 as SGHRS and CDR2 as YFSETQ. This CDR3 is CASSLPSGSGTDTQYF. The CDR3 nucleotides read TGCGCCAGCAGCTTGCCCAGCGGGAGTGGAACAGATACGCAGTATTTT.

This clonotype was recorded a few times. The gene calls are TRBV5-6 and TRBJ1-3, with D possibly being TRBD1 (5 bases). This CDR3 contains 16 residues. In germline, CDR1 is SGHDT, CDR2 YYEEEE. Trimming stripped 2 bases from V and 2 bases from J, with 14 bases between. The CDR3 coding sequence is TGTGCCAGCAGCTTAATGGAAGGGGCGCCTGGAAACACCATATATTTT. Protein sequence: CASSLMEGAPGNTIYF.

The chain links TRBV5-1 to TRBJ2-3; perhaps TRBD1 as D (6 bases). Trimming left V 4 bases short and J 0 bases short, with 12 bases between. Germline V CDR1 and CDR2: SGHRS, YFSETQ. CDR3 length: 15 residues. DNA of the CDR3: TGCGCCAGCAGCACGGACAGAACTAGCACAGATACGCAGTATTTT. Translated: CASSTDRTSTDTQYF. Supplemented by reference TRBV5-1 and TRBJ2-3, the full variable domain reads KAGVTQTPRYLIKTRGQQVTLSCSPISGHRSVSWYQQTPGQGLQFLFEYFSETQRNKGNFPGRFSGRQFSNSRSEMNVSTLELGDSALYLCASSTDRTSTDTQYFGPGTRLTVL.

This clonotype was found a few times. The V call is TRBV5-1, the J call TRBJ2-7, with 8 bases aligning to TRBD2. V lost 0 bases to trimming and J lost 3 bases; unmatched junction nucleotides: 14. CDR3 size: 18 residues. CDR1 and CDR2 (germline): SGHRS, YFSETQ. The CDR3 is CASSLGAKSPGLVYEQYV. As DNA, the CDR3 is TGCGCCAGCAGCTTGGGGGCCAAATCCCCGGGACTAGTCTACGAGCAGTACGTC.